Following are 21 T cell receptor beta chains from one sample sequenced in a study of Tregs in tolerant kidney transplant recipients (dated by TCRdb to between 2018 and 2021). The transplants used related donors along with nonmyeloablative bone marrow transplantation, and in the human trials mixed chimerism was transient. Library construction relied on the immunoSEQ multiplex PCR assay. Held by TCRdb, this immuneACCESS table contains in-frame sequences only and omits some clones. Under half of the omission traces to an unresolved V gene where checked; the cause of the rest is unknown. Recorded for this sample are 65,000 to 85,000 clones; roughly nine tenths of them occurred a single time. Of the sample, roughly 1.5% falls within the top ten clones. The material was CD4+ T cells from blood (PBMCs), obtained 24 months after the transplant. These receptors were taken from a human patient who received a combined kidney and bone marrow transplant. Some T cells may have been brought in with the graft after a transplant.

This clone has a handful of counts. The V and J genes are TRBV10-3 and TRBJ1-4; the D is unclear. The CDR3 is 16 residues long. CDR1 ENHRY and CDR2 SYGVKD come from the germline V gene. V lost 3 bases and J 0 bases, leaving 11 bases between the germline ends. In DNA form, the CDR3 reads TGTGCCATCAGTGACGGGGTCGGGGCAACTAATGAAAAACTGTTTTTT. Translated: CAISDGVGATNEKLFF.

The CDR3 is CASSASLGVTEAFF. In nucleotides, the CDR3 is TGTGCCAGCAGCGCCAGCCTAGGAGTCACTGAAGCTTTCTTT. The V gene is TRBV7-8, the J gene TRBJ1-1; D uncertain. Deletions cut 5 bases from V and 4 bases from J, with 14 bases between. CDR1 and CDR2 (germline): SGHVS, FQNEAQ. This CDR3 is built from 14 residues. Full variable domain (remainder filled in from reference TRBV7-8 and TRBJ1-1): GAGVSQSPRYKVAKRGQDVALRCDPISGHVSLFWYQQALGQGPEFLTYFQNEAQLDKSGLPSDRFFAERPEGSVSTLKIQRTQQEDSAVYLCASSASLGVTEAFFGQGTRLTVV.

The V call is TRBV7-6, the J call TRBJ1-2; 9 bases are a match to TRBD1. Trimming cost V 5 bases and J 5 bases; bases outside gene matches: 9. The CDR3 totals 15 residues. The germline V gene encodes CDR1 SGHVS and CDR2 FNYEAQ. DNA of the CDR3: TGTGCCAGCAGCCGGGGACAGGGCCCGGGGTATGGCTACACCTTC. It is translated as CASSRGQGPGYGYTF.

This clone was seen a single time. This rearrangement joins TRBV30 to TRBJ2-3, with D hard to call. V was trimmed by 0 bases and J by 10 bases, leaving 11 bases between them. Germline V CDR1 and CDR2: GTSNPN, SVGIG (reference sequence). The CDR3 covers 12 residues. CDR3 nucleotide sequence: TGTGCCTGGAGTGTACACCCGACTGCGCAGTATTTT. Protein: CAWSVHPTAQYF. The full variable domain, with the rest looked up from reference TRBV30 and TRBJ2-3, is SQTIHQWPATLVQPVGSPLSLECTVEGTSNPNLYWYRQAAGRGLQLLFYSVGIGQISSEVPQNLSASRPQDRQFILSSKKLLLSDSGFYLCAWSVHPTAQYFGPGTRLTVL.

The chain links TRBV29-1 to TRBJ2-1; TRBD1 matches 12 bases. J was trimmed by 7 bases and V by 7 bases; bases with no gene match: 5. The CDR3 has 13 amino acids. Germline CDR1 is SQVTM and CDR2 is ANQGSEA. The CDR3: CSAGTGGGNEQFF. Written as DNA, the CDR3 is TGCAGCGCTGGGACAGGGGGCGGGAATGAGCAGTTCTTC.

This clone showed up just a few times. The DNA for the CDR3 is TGCGCCAGCAGCTACGGACTAGCGGGAGAAGAGACCCAGTACTTC. As protein: CASSYGLAGEETQYF. The chain employs TRBV5-1 and TRBJ2-5; TRBD2 aligns across 13 bases. CDR1 and CDR2 (germline): SGHRS, YFSETQ. CDR3 length: 15 amino acids. Trimming at V came to 3 bases and at J to 3 bases, leaving 2 bases not matched to a gene. Supplemented by reference TRBV5-1 and TRBJ2-5, the full variable domain reads KAGVTQTPRYLIKTRGQQVTLSCSPISGHRSVSWYQQTPGQGLQFLFEYFSETQRNKGNFPGRFSGRQFSNSRSEMNVSTLELGDSALYLCASSYGLAGEETQYFGPGTRLLVL.

This rearrangement joins TRBV2 to TRBJ2-5; 7 nucleotides line up with TRBD2. Germline assignment: CDR1 SNHLY and CDR2 FYNNEI. The CDR3 is made up of 16 amino acids. Losses at the gene ends were 4 bases for V and 4 bases for J; bases not matched to a gene: 12. This CDR3 reads CASSARGLGGGETQYF. The CDR3 DNA is TGTGCCAGCAGTGCCAGAGGGCTTGGGGGGGGAGAGACCCAGTACTTC.

The gene calls are TRBV19 and TRBJ1-5; 9 nucleotides agree with TRBD1. Germline values: CDR1 LNHDA, CDR2 SQIVND (reference sequence). The CDR3 covers 17 residues. V was pared by 6 bases and J by 4 bases, with 13 bases of the junction left unmatched. The CDR3 region is CASSHLPDRGFNQPQHF. Written as DNA, the CDR3 is TGTGCCAGTAGCCATCTCCCCGACAGGGGGTTTAATCAGCCCCAGCATTTT.

The chain employs TRBV6-1 and TRBJ2-5; 9 bases agree with TRBD2. CDR1 and CDR2 (germline): MNHNS, SASEGT. The CDR3 is made up of 14 amino acids. The V gene end was trimmed by 3 bases and the J gene end by 5 bases; junction bases not matched to a gene: 4. CDR3 sequence reads: CASSERGGGETQYF. The CDR3 bases are TGTGCCAGCAGTGAGCGGGGGGGAGGGGAGACCCAGTACTTC.

The chain uses TRBV7-9 and TRBJ1-4; possibly TRBD1 for D (5 bases). V gave up 6 bases and J gave up 0 bases, with 11 bases separating them. There are 15 residues in the CDR3. The V gene's germline CDR1 is SEHNR and CDR2 FQNEAQ (reference sequence). CDR3 coding DNA: TGTGCCAGCAGTCCACAGGTCACAACTAATGAAAAACTGTTTTTT. Residues: CASSPQVTTNEKLFF.

CDR3 DNA: TGTGCCAGCTCACCTTCAGGGGGAGATCAGCCCCAGCATTTT. Amino acid sequence: CASSPSGGDQPQHF. This chain connects TRBV18 to TRBJ1-5, with 7 nucleotides matching TRBD1. The V segment lost 3 bases and the J segment 5 bases; nucleotides outside the gene matches: 4. The CDR3 sequence is 14 residues long. Germline CDR1 is KGHSH and CDR2 is LQKENI.

V and J are TRBV7-6 and TRBJ1-6; TRBD1 agrees at 7 bases. The V and J ends lost 4 bases and 5 bases, in that order; junction bases with no gene match: 2. CDR1 is SGHVS and CDR2 is FNYEAQ in the germline V gene. The CDR3 spans 14 residues. In DNA form, the CDR3 reads TGTGCCAGCAGCTCCGGGACAGATAATTCACCCCTCCACTTT. It specifies CASSSGTDNSPLHF.

Written as DNA, the CDR3 is TGTGCCAGCAGCCTGGACAGGGGCTGGACTGAAGCTTTCTTT. Translated, it gives CASSLDRGWTEAFF. The chain employs TRBV7-3 and TRBJ1-1; 9 nucleotides match TRBD1. The CDR3 has 14 amino acids. From germline, CDR1 is SGHTA and CDR2 FQGTGA. J lost 5 bases, V lost 5 bases, and 6 bases had no gene match.

This chain connects TRBV6-1 to TRBJ1-5; D is possibly TRBD1 (5 bases). V was clipped by 4 bases and J by 1 base, with 17 bases between them. CDR1 is MNHNS and CDR2 is SASEGT in the germline V gene. The CDR3 consists of 17 residues. In nucleotides, the CDR3 is TGTGCCAGCAGTGTAAGAGACCCGGGGGGGAGCAATCAGCCCCAGCATTTT. Translating gives CASSVRDPGGSNQPQHF.

The chain couples TRBV7-2 to TRBJ2-3; D perhaps matches TRBD1 (6 bases). The V gene's germline CDR1 is SGHTA and CDR2 FQGNSA. Trimming left V 2 bases short and J 4 bases short, with 16 bases between. CDR3 length: 16 amino acids. CDR3 coding DNA: TGTGCCAGCAGCTTACGAATAGCAGGGGTGTCAGATACGCAGTATTTT. This gives the protein CASSLRIAGVSDTQYF. The whole variable domain, remainder taken from reference TRBV7-2 and TRBJ2-3, is GAGVSQSPSNKVTEKGKDVELRCDPISGHTALYWYRQSLGQGLEFLIYFQGNSAPDKSGLPSDRFSAERTGGSVSTLTIQRTQQEDSAVYLCASSLRIAGVSDTQYFGPGTRLTVL.

This chain joins TRBV7-2 and TRBJ2-3, with D maybe TRBD2 (6 bases). CDR1 SGHTA and CDR2 FQGNSA come from the germline V gene. V lost 2 bases to trimming and J lost 5 bases, with 14 bases between them. The CDR3 loop spans 15 amino acids. The CDR3 protein is CASSLTGIGGDTQYF. DNA for the CDR3: TGTGCCAGCAGCTTAACGGGTATCGGGGGAGATACGCAGTATTTT.

This chain joins TRBV6-5 and TRBJ2-5; 7 bases match TRBD1. The trim removed 6 bases at V and 5 bases at J, leaving 12 bases unmatched. The CDR3 length is 15 residues. Per the germline V gene, CDR1 is MNHEY and CDR2 is SVGAGI. CDR3 sequence (DNA): TGTGCCAGCAGATCGACAGGGAAGGGTTATGAGACCCAGTACTTC. It specifies CASRSTGKGYETQYF.

This rearrangement joins TRBV7-2 to TRBJ2-7; D uncertain. Germline V gene sequence: CDR1 SGHTA, CDR2 FQGNSA. The CDR3 loop spans 12 amino acids. V was trimmed by 5 bases and J by 0 bases, leaving 5 bases between them. Here the CDR3 DNA reads TGTGCCAGCAGCCTCCGCTCCTACGAGCAGTACTTC. Protein product: CASSLRSYEQYF.

The chain joins TRBV15 to TRBJ1-5, with unresolved D. The CDR3 runs 13 residues. Per the germline V gene, CDR1 is LNHNV and CDR2 is YYDKDF (reference sequence). V lost 6 bases, J lost 0 bases, and 6 bases lay in between. The DNA for the CDR3 is TGTGCCACCAGGACATTTAGCAATCAGCCCCAGCATTTT. Protein sequence: CATRTFSNQPQHF.

The gene calls are TRBV4-1 and TRBJ2-4; tentative D call: TRBD1 (7 bases). The length of the CDR3 is 16 residues. Trimming removed 4 bases at V and 1 base at J, with 14 bases between. Germline V lookup: CDR1 MGHRA, CDR2 YSYEKL. The CDR3 loop is CASSPRQGLAKNIQYF. In nucleotides, the CDR3 is TGCGCCAGCAGCCCGAGACAGGGACTGGCCAAAAACATTCAGTACTTC.

The chain is built from TRBV15 and TRBJ1-1; tentative D call: TRBD1 (6 bases). The CDR3 is 14 amino acids. The V and J ends lost 0 bases and 4 bases respectively, with 9 bases between them. The germline gives CDR1 LNHNV, CDR2 YYDKDF (reference sequence). This CDR3 is CATSRDRGRTEAFF. The CDR3 nucleotides read TGTGCCACCAGCAGAGACAGGGGACGCACTGAAGCTTTCTTT.